A selection of T cell receptor beta chains follows, all from one sample in a study of cytomegalovirus exposure and HLA in healthy donors. TCRdb keeps only in-frame clones here, not all; method: immunoSEQ multiplex PCR. The sample yields roughly 100,000 clones, almost 80% seen once. The source material was PBMCs. The receptor source for this set is a man aged 45 to 65 in good health and CMV-seropositive. Both conserved end residues are part of each CDR3. A D gene is named only where the DNA matches it firmly. Only part of the rows carry a size: once, few, many, or a class if the clone is expanded.

.,TRBD1,TRBJ1-3,TRBV6-5,TGTGCCAGCAGTTACGGGACAGCTTCTGGAAACACCATATATTTT,CASSYGTASGNTIYF
.,.,TRBJ2-3,TRBV6-1,TGTGCCAGCAGGAAATTAGCCGGCACAGATACGCAGTATTTT,CASRKLAGTDTQYF
few,TRBD2,TRBJ2-2,TRBV7-9,TGTGCCACCCTGGGAAGCCTAGCGGCGAACACCGGGGAGCTGTTTTTT,CATLGSLAANTGELFF
once,.,TRBJ2-7,TRBV30,TGTGCCTGGAGCCCTAGTTTCCTTGGCTACGAGCAGTACTTC,CAWSPSFLGYEQYF
.,TRBD1,TRBJ1-5,TRBV6-6,TGTGCCAGCAGTTACACACAGGGGAGCAATCAGCCCCAGCATTTT,CASSYTQGSNQPQHF
.,.,TRBJ2-6,TRBV7-9,TGTGCCAGCAGCTCTAGCCGGGGACACATATACTCTGGGGCCAACGTCCTGACTTTC,CASSSSRGHIYSGANVLTF
.,.,TRBJ2-7,TRBV4-3,TGCGCCAGCAGCCAAGGCGGCGGCCTCAGCTCCTACGAGCAGTACTTC,CASSQGGGLSSYEQYF
.,.,TRBJ1-1,TRBV19,TGTGCCAGTAGTATAGACAGGGTCCCGAACACTGAAGCTTTCTTT,CASSIDRVPNTEAFF
.,TRBD2,TRBJ2-1,TRBV29-1,TGCAGCGTTGGCAAGTTAGCGGGAGCTCGCAATGAGCAGTTCTTC,CSVGKLAGARNEQFF
.,.,TRBJ2-2,TRBV21-1,TGTGCCAGCAGCTTGACAGATGATACCGGGGAGCTGTTTTTT,CASSLTDDTGELFF
few,TRBD2,TRBJ2-5,TRBV7-2,TGTGCCAGCAGCCCTCTAGCGGGAGGGGTAGAGACCCAGTACTTC,CASSPLAGGVETQYF
.,TRBD2,TRBJ2-3,TRBV6-1,TGTGCCAGCAGTGACAGACTAGCGGGGAACACAGATACGCAGTATTTT,CASSDRLAGNTDTQYF
.,.,TRBJ2-5,TRBV11-1,TGTGCCAGCAGCGAACTCGGGGAAGAGACCCAGTACTTC,CASSELGEETQYF
once,.,TRBJ1-4,TRBV28,TGTGCCAGCAGTTTCTCGACAGATAATGAAAAACTGTTTTTT,CASSFSTDNEKLFF
.,.,TRBJ2-1,TRBV4-1,TGCGCCAGCAGCCAATCAGTGGGCGGGGCGAAATACAATGAGCAGTTCTTC,CASSQSVGGAKYNEQFF
.,TRBD2,TRBJ2-2,TRBV30,TGTGCCTGGACCCGGACTAGCGGGAACACCGGGGAGCTGTTTTTT,CAWTRTSGNTGELFF
.,TRBD2,TRBJ2-1,TRBV10-1,TGCGCCAGCAGTGCCGGGACTAGCTACAATGAGCAGTTCTTC,CASSAGTSYNEQFF
.,TRBD2,TRBJ2-1,TRBV19,TGTGCCAGTAGTAGGACTAGCGGGAGGCCTGAGCAGTTCTTC,CASSRTSGRPEQFF
.,TRBD2,TRBJ2-3,TRBV30,TGTGCCTTCTTGGGACTAGCGGAAAACACAGATACGCAGTATTTT,CAFLGLAENTDTQYF
.,TRBD2,TRBJ2-1,TRBV6-6,TGTGCCAGCAGTTGGACTAGCGGAGGGGGGGAGCAGTTCTTC,CASSWTSGGGEQFF
.,.,TRBJ2-1,TRBV5-1,TGCGCCAGCAGCTTGCGGGAATCCTACAATGAGCAGTTCTTC,CASSLRESYNEQFF
.,.,TRBJ1-1,TRBV2,TGTGCCAGCAGCTTCCGGGGAGGTGGCACTGAAGCTTTCTTT,CASSFRGGGTEAFF
.,TRBD1,TRBJ2-6,TRBV28,TGTGCCAGCAGTCGACACCAGGGGGCTGGGGCCAACGTCCTGACTTTC,CASSRHQGAGANVLTF
.,TRBD1,TRBJ1-1,TRBV18,TGTGCCAGCTCACCCTCCCTAGACAGGGGCGGCACTGAAGCTTTCTTT,CASSPSLDRGGTEAFF
once,.,TRBJ1-1,TRBV11-3,TGTGCCAGCAGCTTAGACAGGGACACTGAAGCTTTCTTT,CASSLDRDTEAFF
few,.,TRBJ2-7,TRBV10-3,TGTGCCATTGCAGGGCCTTCCTACGAGCAGTACTTC,CAIAGPSYEQYF
.,.,TRBJ2-7,TRBV30,TGTGCCTGGAATCTAGCGCCGAGCTCCTACGAGCAGTACTTC,CAWNLAPSSYEQYF
.,TRBD1,TRBJ2-7,TRBV10-1,TGCGCCAGCAGTCCTAAAACCGGGACAGTACCTCATGGAGGCTACGAGCAGTACTTC,CASSPKTGTVPHGGYEQYF
.,.,TRBJ1-1,TRBV5-6,TGTGCCAGCAGCTTACAGGGCACTGAAGCTTTCTTT,CASSLQGTEAFF
.,TRBD1,TRBJ2-2,TRBV30,TGTGCCTGGGCCCGGGACAGACCACTTTCGAACACCGGGGAGCTGTTTTTT,CAWARDRPLSNTGELFF
.,TRBD1,TRBJ2-7,TRBV9,TGTGCCAGCAGCGTAGAAGGGGGCAGCGACGAGCAGTACTTC,CASSVEGGSDEQYF
.,TRBD2,TRBJ2-3,TRBV2,TGTGCCAGCAGTCTTAGACTAGCGGGAGGGGGTGATACGCAGTATTTT,CASSLRLAGGGDTQYF
.,TRBD1,TRBJ2-3,TRBV4-2,TGTGCCAGCAGACACGCACAGGGGTCTAGCACAGATACGCAGTATTTT,CASRHAQGSSTDTQYF
.,TRBD1,TRBJ2-1,TRBV6-6,TGTGCCAGCAGTTCCGGGGACAGCTCCTACAATGAGCAGTTCTTC,CASSSGDSSYNEQFF
.,.,TRBJ2-7,TRBV27,TGTGCCAGCAAGACCGGACGGGACAACTCCTACGAGCAGTACTTC,CASKTGRDNSYEQYF
.,.,TRBJ2-7,TRBV7-2,TGTGCCAGCAGCCCCCGGACTGCCCAGACTGGCGAGCAGTACTTC,CASSPRTAQTGEQYF
.,.,TRBJ2-7,TRBV9,TGTGCCAGCAGCCCAGCGTCGGGCGGGATCTACGAGCAGTACTTC,CASSPASGGIYEQYF
once,TRBD1,TRBJ1-2,TRBV19,TGTGCCAGTAGTCCTGCGGGACAGAACTATGGCTACACCTTC,CASSPAGQNYGYTF
.,.,TRBJ2-7,TRBV6-6,TGTGCCACCAAATTGGGGGGTTCCTACGAGCAGTACTTC,CATKLGGSYEQYF
.,.,TRBJ1-4,TRBV5-1,TGCGCCAGCAGCGGGGAGGGGAATGAAAAACTGTTTTTT,CASSGEGNEKLFF
.,TRBD1,TRBJ1-1,TRBV19,TGTGCCAGTAGAGACAGGGGTGGAATGAACACTGAAGCTTTCTTT,CASRDRGGMNTEAFF
.,TRBD2,TRBJ2-7,TRBV28,TGTGCCAGCAGGTCGACTAGCGGGACCTACGAGCAGTACTTC,CASRSTSGTYEQYF
.,.,TRBJ2-5,TRBV11-3,TGTGCCAGCAGCGAAAGTACTCAGGGGCAAGAGACCCAGTACTTC,CASSESTQGQETQYF
once,.,TRBJ2-1,TRBV4-1,TGCGCCAGCAGCCAGGCCCCAACGAGGAGCGGGGAGCAGTTCTTC,CASSQAPTRSGEQFF
.,TRBD1,TRBJ1-4,TRBV19,TGTGCCAGTAGTGAAGGGGGCAGTGAAAAACTGTTTTTT,CASSEGGSEKLFF
.,TRBD1,TRBJ1-4,TRBV9,TGTGCCAGCAGCGTAGGGACAGGGTTATCGGGTGAAAAACTGTTTTTT,CASSVGTGLSGEKLFF
.,TRBD2,TRBJ2-3,TRBV7-9,TGTGCCAGCAGCTACCCTAGCGGGAGGGCAGGAGATACGCAGTATTTT,CASSYPSGRAGDTQYF
.,TRBD1,TRBJ2-7,TRBV5-4,TGTGCCAGCAGCGCCCAGGGGGCGGCCAACGAGCAGTACTTC,CASSAQGAANEQYF
.,TRBD2,TRBJ2-2,TRBV28,TGTGCCATCCAGCCGGGAGGTAGCACCGGGGAGCTGTTTTTT,CAIQPGGSTGELFF
.,.,TRBJ1-4,TRBV18,TGTGCCAGCTCACGGGGAGGGGCCGGAGAAAAACTGTTTTTT,CASSRGGAGEKLFF
.,.,TRBJ1-4,TRBV5-1,TGCGCCAGCAACAGGGAGGGTGAAAAACTGTTTTTT,CASNREGEKLFF
.,.,TRBJ2-7,TRBV6-6,TGTGCCAGCAGGTACGGGACACAAGAAAATTACGAGCAGTACTTC,CASRYGTQENYEQYF